One sample yielded the 21 T cell receptor beta chains listed below, sequenced in a study of T cells in Graves' hyperthyroidism and ophthalmopathy. RNA transcripts served as the template for amplifying TCR beta CDR3 regions. First-round RT-PCR of the TCR CDR3 relied on the HTBI primer set. TCRdb processed the multiplex PCR reads anew with MiXCR; each CDR3 protein has one entry. Of a few hundred thousand distinct CDR3 sequences listed, around 45% were seen once; the top ten hold roughly 19%. The sequencing sample was made of peripheral blood or thyroid tissue (not recorded which). Receptors originate from an adult woman with Graves' disease, either hyperthyroidism or ophthalmopathy (not recorded which).

The rearrangement links TRBV20-1 to TRBJ2-5, with TRBD2 as a possible D gene (7 bases). From germline, CDR1 is DFQATT and CDR2 SNEGSKA (reference sequence). The length of the CDR3 is 17 residues. V was cut by 6 bases and J by 4 bases, with 27 bases left in between. The CDR3 spells CSAPRGLAGDGGETQYF. DNA of the CDR3: TGCAGTGCCCCACGGGGGCTCGCGGGAGATGGGGGAGAGACCCAGTACTTC.

This clonotype was detected many times. CDR3 in DNA: TGTGCCAGCAGCTTAGTCAGGGGAAATAATTCACCCCTCCACTTT. It translates to CASSLVRGNNSPLHF. This sequence joins TRBV7-2 and TRBJ1-6, with D maybe TRBD1 (6 bases). V was pared by 1 base and J by 5 bases, with 9 bases between. Looked up from germline, CDR1 is SGHTA and CDR2 is FQGNSA. The CDR3 consists of 15 residues.

This clonotype was detected ten times or more. The V gene is TRBV2, the J gene TRBJ2-2; tentatively, D is TRBD1 (6 bases). CDR3 length: 17 residues. CDR1 is SNHLY and CDR2 is FYNNEI in the germline V gene. Between the trimmed V and J ends, which lost 7 bases and 0 bases, there was a span of 18 bases. As DNA, the CDR3 is TGTGCCAGCACACCCCGTCCGGCAGGGGCGAACACCGGGGAGCTGTTTTTT. As protein: CASTPRPAGANTGELFF.

This clonotype showed up many times. The V gene is TRBV7-9, the J gene TRBJ2-7, with unresolved D. There are 16 residues in the CDR3. The germline V and J ends were trimmed by 6 bases and 2 bases, with 20 bases remaining between them. Per the germline V gene, CDR1 is SEHNR and CDR2 is FQNEAQ (reference sequence). The CDR3 reads CASRPTSDVPPYEQYF. As DNA, the CDR3 is TGTGCCAGCAGACCGACATCGGACGTTCCACCCTACGAGCAGTACTTC.

This clonotype was recorded at least ten times. This sequence joins TRBV2 and TRBJ1-5, with D tentatively TRBD1 (6 bases). The V gene lost 4 bases and the J gene lost 3 bases, with 7 bases spanning the gap. The CDR3 totals 13 residues. Germline V gives CDR1 SNHLY, CDR2 FYNNEI. This CDR3 is CASSAGDNQPQHF. CDR3 DNA sequence: TGTGCCAGCAGTGCAGGGGACAATCAGCCCCAGCATTTT.

J is TRBJ2-2 and V is TRBV2; 8 nucleotides line up with TRBD2. The V gene's germline CDR1 is SNHLY and CDR2 FYNNEI. Germline trimming cut 1 base from V and 6 bases from J; bases unmatched to any gene: 7. The CDR3 runs to 16 residues. CDR3 in amino acids: CASSEVRREVAGELFF. CDR3 nucleotides: TGTGCCAGCAGTGAAGTACGGCGGGAGGTTGCCGGGGAGCTGTTTTTT.

This rearrangement joins TRBV9 to TRBJ1-1; TRBD1 matches at 11 bases. This CDR3 has 19 residues. CDR1 is SGDLS and CDR2 is YYNGEE in the germline V gene. The J segment lost 1 base and the V segment lost 4 bases, leaving 15 bases of the junction unmatched. CDR3 nucleotides: TGTGCCAGCAGCCCTAAGGGGACAGGGGGAAATCCTAGGAACACTGAAGCTTTCTTT. This sequence encodes CASSPKGTGGNPRNTEAFF.

Only one count was recorded for this clonotype. V is TRBV11-2 and J is TRBJ1-2; D not certain. This CDR3 is built from 13 residues. V lost 3 bases to trimming and J lost 6 bases, with 11 bases between them. From germline, CDR1 is SGHAT and CDR2 FQNNGV. CDR3 loop: CASSFSPVNGYTF. The CDR3 nucleotides read TGTGCCAGCAGCTTCAGCCCAGTCAATGGCTACACCTTC.

This clonotype was seen a handful of times. The J gene is TRBJ2-3, the V gene TRBV4-1, with 14 bases identical to TRBD2. This CDR3 contains 18 residues. Trimming cost V 0 bases and J 8 bases; bases outside gene matches: 10. The germline V gene has CDR1 MGHRA and CDR2 YSYEKL. The CDR3 sequence is CASSQDKGLAGVPVTQYF. The CDR3 region has the DNA TGCGCCAGCAGCCAAGATAAGGGACTAGCGGGAGTCCCTGTTACGCAGTATTTT.

This clonotype occurred many times. This chain joins TRBV11-2 and TRBJ1-2; D uncertain. This CDR3 has 14 residues. The germline V gene encodes CDR1 SGHAT and CDR2 FQNNGV. Trimming removed 5 bases from V and 4 bases from J, with 14 bases in between. The CDR3 protein is CASSPKSVSYGYTF. CDR3 bases: TGTGCCAGCAGCCCCAAGTCAGTGAGCTATGGCTACACCTTC.

V gene TRBV20-1 combines with J gene TRBJ1-5; TRBD1 agrees at 7 bases. The trim removed 4 bases at V and 3 bases at J, leaving 3 bases unmatched. The germline V gene has CDR1 DFQATT and CDR2 SNEGSKA (reference sequence). CDR3 length: 13 amino acids. The CDR3 nucleotides read TGCAGTGCTATAGGACAGGACAATCAGCCCCAGCATTTT. As protein: CSAIGQDNQPQHF.

The sample holds many counts of this clonotype. V is TRBV2 and J is TRBJ1-4; tentatively, D is TRBD1 (5 bases). Germline V gene sequence: CDR1 SNHLY, CDR2 FYNNEI. V lost 9 bases to trimming and J lost 4 bases, with 15 bases between them. The CDR3 contains 14 residues. The CDR3 region is CASIPGLNNEKLFF. The CDR3 DNA follows: TGTGCCAGTATACCGGGACTCAATAATGAAAAACTGTTTTTT.

The table lists this clonotype with a few counts. This sequence joins TRBV5-1 and TRBJ2-2, with TRBD2 as a possible D gene (6 bases). The CDR3 totals 17 residues. The V gene lost 4 bases and the J gene lost 3 bases, with 19 bases spanning the gap. From germline, CDR1 is SGHRS and CDR2 YFSETQ. CDR3 bases: TGCGCCAGCAGCCCCCGATACTCCGGGAGTGACACCGGGGAGCTGTTTTTT. Amino acids: CASSPRYSGSDTGELFF.

This clonotype was counted at least ten times. V and J are TRBV5-1 and TRBJ2-7; D unresolved. The CDR3 is made up of 15 amino acids. V was pared by 4 bases and J by 3 bases, with 17 bases between. Per germline, CDR1 SGHRS and CDR2 YFSETQ. CDR3 coding DNA: TGCGCCAGCAGCGCTACCCGATGGGATGGCTACGAGCAGTACTTC. The encoded protein is CASSATRWDGYEQYF.

This clonotype came up many times. The V call is TRBV4-1, the J call TRBJ2-5; no clear D gene. Germline V gene sequence: CDR1 MGHRA, CDR2 YSYEKL. CDR3 length: 13 residues. V lost 8 bases and J 2 bases, leaving 12 bases between the germline ends. CDR3 sequence (DNA): TGCGCCAGCTCTAACATTATACAAGAGACCCAGTACTTC. Translating gives CASSNIIQETQYF.

This clonotype occurred a few times. V usage is TRBV20-1 and J usage is TRBJ2-7, with 10 nucleotides matching TRBD1. The CDR3 totals 14 residues. V lost 6 bases and J lost 1; bases outside the gene matches: 6. Germline CDR1 and CDR2: DFQATT and SNEGSKA (reference sequence). CDR3 loop: CSAFGQGVSYEQYF. Here the CDR3 DNA reads TGCAGTGCCTTCGGACAGGGGGTTTCCTACGAGCAGTACTTC.

CDR3 sequence: CASSPSGTGITGELFF. CDR3 DNA sequence: TGTGCCAGCAGTCCCTCCGGGACAGGGATCACCGGGGAGCTGTTTTTT. The chain employs TRBV12-3 or TRBV12-4 and TRBJ2-2, with 9 bases matching TRBD1. CDR3 length equals 16 residues. Unmatched junction bases numbered 8, after V lost 5 bases and J lost 4 bases.

V and J are TRBV9 and TRBJ2-7, with 10 bases that match TRBD1. Trimming cost V 4 bases and J 5 bases; bases outside gene matches: 12. Germline CDR1 is SGDLS and CDR2 is YYNGEE. This CDR3 is built from 16 residues. In DNA, the CDR3 is TGTGCCAGCAGCCAAGATTTCGGACAGGGGGTCAACGAGCAGTACTTC. It specifies CASSQDFGQGVNEQYF.

Many counts were recorded for this clonotype. The rearrangement joins TRBV29-1 to TRBJ2-2; TRBD2 is a possible D gene (5 bases). The CDR3 has 14 amino acids. Germline values: CDR1 SQVTM, CDR2 ANQGSEA. V was cut by 1 base and J by 3 bases, with 9 bases left in between. The CDR3 sequence: CSVEVGAHTGELFF. CDR3 nucleotide sequence: TGCAGCGTTGAAGTGGGAGCGCACACCGGGGAGCTGTTTTTT.

About this clonotype itself: This is likely a read error, given that the CDR3 carries no conserved phenylalanine or tryptophan at its end. No DNA is shown, since the ends of the CDR3 on it are uncertain; the CDR3 is the one TCRdb lists. V gene TRBV9 combines with J gene TRBJ2-6; the table's D call of TRBD1 was not tested on the DNA. The germline gives CDR1 SGDLS, CDR2 YYNGEE. The CDR3 adds up to 9 amino acids, both ends counted. The CDR3 sequence: CVSSVAGQA.

There are many counts of this clonotype. The rearrangement joins TRBV10-3 to TRBJ2-5, with 7 bases that match TRBD1. The germline V gene has CDR1 ENHRY and CDR2 SYGVKD. This CDR3 comprises 15 residues. Trimming took 6 bases from V and 4 from J; bases not matched to a gene: 11. The CDR3 here is CAISSRDRLRETQYF. Written as DNA, the CDR3 is TGTGCCATCAGCTCCCGGGACAGACTCCGAGAGACCCAGTACTTC.